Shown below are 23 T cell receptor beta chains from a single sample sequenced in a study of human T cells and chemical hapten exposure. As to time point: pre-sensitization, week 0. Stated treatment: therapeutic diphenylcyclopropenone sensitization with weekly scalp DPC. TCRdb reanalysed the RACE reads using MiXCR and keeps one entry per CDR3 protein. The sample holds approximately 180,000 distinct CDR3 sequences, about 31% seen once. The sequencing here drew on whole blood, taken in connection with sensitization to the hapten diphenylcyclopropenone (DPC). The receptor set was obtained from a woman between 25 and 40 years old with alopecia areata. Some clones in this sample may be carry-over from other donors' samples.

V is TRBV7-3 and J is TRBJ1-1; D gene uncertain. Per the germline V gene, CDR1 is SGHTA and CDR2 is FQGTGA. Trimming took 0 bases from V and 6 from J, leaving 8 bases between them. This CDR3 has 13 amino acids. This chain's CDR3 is CASSLTREAEAFF. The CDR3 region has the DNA TGTGCCAGCAGCTTAACCCGGGAGGCTGAAGCTTTCTTT. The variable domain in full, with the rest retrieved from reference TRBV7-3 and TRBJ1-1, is GAGVSQTPSNKVTEKGKYVELRCDPISGHTALYWYRQSLGQGPEFLIYFQGTGAADDSGLPNDRFFAVRPEGSVSTLKIQRTERGDSAVYLCASSLTREAEAFFGQGTRLTVV.

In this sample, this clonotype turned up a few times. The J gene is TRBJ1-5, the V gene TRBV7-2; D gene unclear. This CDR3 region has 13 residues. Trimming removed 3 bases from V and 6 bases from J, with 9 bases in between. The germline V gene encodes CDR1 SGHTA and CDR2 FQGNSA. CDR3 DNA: TGTGCCAGCAGCTTGGACCCTAGTCAGCCCCAGCATTTT. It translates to CASSLDPSQPQHF.

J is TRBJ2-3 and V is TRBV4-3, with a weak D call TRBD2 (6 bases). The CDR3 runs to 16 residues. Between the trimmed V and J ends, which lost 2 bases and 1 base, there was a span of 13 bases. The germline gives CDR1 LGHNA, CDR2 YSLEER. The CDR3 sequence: CASSQQGLPGTDTQYF. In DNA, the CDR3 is TGCGCCAGCAGCCAACAGGGACTCCCCGGCACAGATACGCAGTATTTT.

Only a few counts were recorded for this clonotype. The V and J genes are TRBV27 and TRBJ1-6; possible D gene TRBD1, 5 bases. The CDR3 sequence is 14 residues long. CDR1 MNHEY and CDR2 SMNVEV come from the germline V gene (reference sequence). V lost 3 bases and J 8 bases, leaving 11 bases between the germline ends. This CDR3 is CASSFSGTHSPLHF. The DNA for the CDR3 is TGTGCCAGCAGTTTCTCCGGGACGCATTCACCCCTCCACTTT.

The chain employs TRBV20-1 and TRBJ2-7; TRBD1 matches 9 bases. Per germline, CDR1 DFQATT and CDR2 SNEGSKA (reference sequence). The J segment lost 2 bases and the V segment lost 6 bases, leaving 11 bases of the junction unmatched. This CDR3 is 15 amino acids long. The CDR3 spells CSAQPGTGRAYEQYF. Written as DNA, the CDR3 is TGCAGTGCCCAACCCGGGACAGGGAGAGCCTACGAGCAGTACTTC.

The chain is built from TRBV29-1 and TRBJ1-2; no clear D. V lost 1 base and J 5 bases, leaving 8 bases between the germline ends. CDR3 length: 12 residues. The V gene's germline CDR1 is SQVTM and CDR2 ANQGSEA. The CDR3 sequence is CSVEGSVYGYTF. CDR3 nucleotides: TGCAGCGTTGAAGGGTCTGTTTATGGCTACACCTTC.

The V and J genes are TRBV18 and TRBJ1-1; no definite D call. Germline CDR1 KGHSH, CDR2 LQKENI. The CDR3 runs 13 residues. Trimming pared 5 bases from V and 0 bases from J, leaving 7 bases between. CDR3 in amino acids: CASSRALNTEAFF. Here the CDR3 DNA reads TGTGCCAGCTCAAGGGCCTTGAACACTGAAGCTTTCTTT.

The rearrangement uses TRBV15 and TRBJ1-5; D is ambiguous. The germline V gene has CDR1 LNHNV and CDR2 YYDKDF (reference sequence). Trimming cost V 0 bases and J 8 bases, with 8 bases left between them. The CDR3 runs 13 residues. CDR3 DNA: TGTGCCACCAGCAGAGATACTCAGGAGCCCCAGCATTTT. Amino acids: CATSRDTQEPQHF.

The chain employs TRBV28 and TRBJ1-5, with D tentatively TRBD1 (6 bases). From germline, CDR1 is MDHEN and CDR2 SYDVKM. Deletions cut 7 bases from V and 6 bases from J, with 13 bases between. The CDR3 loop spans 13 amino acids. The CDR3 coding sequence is TGTGCCAGCACTGAGGGGGATAGTCAGCCCCAGCATTTT. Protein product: CASTEGDSQPQHF. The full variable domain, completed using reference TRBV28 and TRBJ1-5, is DVKVTQSSRYLVKRTGEKVFLECVQDMDHENMFWYRQDPGLGLRLIYFSYDVKMKEKGDIPEGYSVSREKKERFSLILESASTNQTSMYLCASTEGDSQPQHFGDGTRLSIL.

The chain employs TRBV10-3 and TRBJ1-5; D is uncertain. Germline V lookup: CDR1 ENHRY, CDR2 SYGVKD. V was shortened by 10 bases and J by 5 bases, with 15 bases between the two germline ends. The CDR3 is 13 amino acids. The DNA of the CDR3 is TGTGCCACCCGAAGGGCGCCGGATCAGCCCCAGCATTTT. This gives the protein CATRRAPDQPQHF.

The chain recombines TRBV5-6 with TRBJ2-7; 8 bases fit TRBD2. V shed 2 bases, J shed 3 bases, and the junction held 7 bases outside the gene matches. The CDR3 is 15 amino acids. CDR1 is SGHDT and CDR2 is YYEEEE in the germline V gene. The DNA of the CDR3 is TGTGCCAGCAGCTTTAGGAGGCGGGGGGACTACGAGCAGTACTTC. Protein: CASSFRRRGDYEQYF.

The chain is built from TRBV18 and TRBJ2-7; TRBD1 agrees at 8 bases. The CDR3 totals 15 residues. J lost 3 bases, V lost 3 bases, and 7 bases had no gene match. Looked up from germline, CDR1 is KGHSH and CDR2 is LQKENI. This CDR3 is CASSPSGTGFYEQYF. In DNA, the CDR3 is TGTGCCAGCTCACCTTCCGGGACAGGATTCTACGAGCAGTACTTC.

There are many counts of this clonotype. In nucleotides, the CDR3 is TGCAGCGGCGGACAGGGGCGGAGGGGAAAACTGTTTTTT. Translating gives CSGGQGRRGKLFF. This sequence joins TRBV29-1 and TRBJ1-4; 9 positions match TRBD1. V lost 7 bases to trimming and J lost 10 bases; unmatched junction nucleotides: 10. Looked up from germline, CDR1 is SQVTM and CDR2 is ANQGSEA. The CDR3 is 13 residues long.

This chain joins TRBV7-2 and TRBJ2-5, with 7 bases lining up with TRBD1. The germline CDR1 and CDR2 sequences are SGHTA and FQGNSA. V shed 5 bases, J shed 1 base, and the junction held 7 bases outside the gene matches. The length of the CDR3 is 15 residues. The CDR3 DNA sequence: TGTGCCAGCAGCAAGGACAGGCTCGGCCAAGAGACCCAGTACTTC. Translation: CASSKDRLGQETQYF.

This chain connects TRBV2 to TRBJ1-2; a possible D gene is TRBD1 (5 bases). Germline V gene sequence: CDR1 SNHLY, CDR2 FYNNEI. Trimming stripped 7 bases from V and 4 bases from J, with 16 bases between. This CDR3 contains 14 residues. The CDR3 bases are TGTGCCAGCAATGGGGGGGAATTAGGCTATGGCTACACCTTC. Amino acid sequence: CASNGGELGYGYTF.

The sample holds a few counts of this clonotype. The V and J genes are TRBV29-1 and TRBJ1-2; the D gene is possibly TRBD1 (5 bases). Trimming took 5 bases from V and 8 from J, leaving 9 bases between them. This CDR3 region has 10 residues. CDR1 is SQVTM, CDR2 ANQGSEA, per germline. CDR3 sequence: CSVKRDGYTF. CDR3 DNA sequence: TGCAGCGTTAAGCGGGACGGCTACACCTTC.

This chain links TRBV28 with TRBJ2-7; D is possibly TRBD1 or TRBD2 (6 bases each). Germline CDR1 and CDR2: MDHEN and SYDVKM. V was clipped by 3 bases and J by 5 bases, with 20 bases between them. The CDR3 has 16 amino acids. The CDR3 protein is CASSFRRAGVQNEQYF. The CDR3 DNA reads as TGTGCCAGCAGTTTTAGGAGGGCAGGGGTGCAGAACGAGCAGTACTTC.

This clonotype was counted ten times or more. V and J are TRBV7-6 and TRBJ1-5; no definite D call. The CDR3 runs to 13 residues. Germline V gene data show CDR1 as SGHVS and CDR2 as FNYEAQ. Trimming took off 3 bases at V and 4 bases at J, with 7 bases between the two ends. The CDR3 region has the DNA TGTGCCAGCAGCTTTGGCAATAATCAGCCCCAGCATTTT. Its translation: CASSFGNNQPQHF.

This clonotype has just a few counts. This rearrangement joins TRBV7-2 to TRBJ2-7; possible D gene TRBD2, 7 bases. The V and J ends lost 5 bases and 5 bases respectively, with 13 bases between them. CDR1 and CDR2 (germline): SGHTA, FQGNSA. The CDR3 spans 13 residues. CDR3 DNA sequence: TGTGCCAGCAGCCTGGGGGGGCTCGACGAGCAGTACTTC. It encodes CASSLGGLDEQYF. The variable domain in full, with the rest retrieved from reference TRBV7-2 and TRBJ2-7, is GAGVSQSPSNKVTEKGKDVELRCDPISGHTALYWYRQSLGQGLEFLIYFQGNSAPDKSGLPSDRFSAERTGGSVSTLTIQRTQQEDSAVYLCASSLGGLDEQYFGPGTRLTVT.

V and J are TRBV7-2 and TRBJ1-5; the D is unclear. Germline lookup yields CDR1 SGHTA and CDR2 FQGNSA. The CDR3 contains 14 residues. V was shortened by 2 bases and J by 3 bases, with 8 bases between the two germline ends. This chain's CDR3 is CASSLSRFNQPQHF. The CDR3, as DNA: TGTGCCAGCAGCTTATCTAGGTTCAATCAGCCCCAGCATTTT.

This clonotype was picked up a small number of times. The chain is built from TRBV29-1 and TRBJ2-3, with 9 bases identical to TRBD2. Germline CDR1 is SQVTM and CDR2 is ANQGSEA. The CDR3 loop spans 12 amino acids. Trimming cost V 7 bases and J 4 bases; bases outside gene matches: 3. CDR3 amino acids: CSGAGGPDTQYF. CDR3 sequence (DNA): TGCAGCGGAGCGGGGGGTCCAGATACGCAGTATTTT.

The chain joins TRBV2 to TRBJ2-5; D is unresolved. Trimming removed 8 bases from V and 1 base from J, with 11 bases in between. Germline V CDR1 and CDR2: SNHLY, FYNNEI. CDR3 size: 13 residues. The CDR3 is CASRTDLQETQYF. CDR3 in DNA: TGTGCCAGCCGAACGGACCTCCAAGAGACCCAGTACTTC.

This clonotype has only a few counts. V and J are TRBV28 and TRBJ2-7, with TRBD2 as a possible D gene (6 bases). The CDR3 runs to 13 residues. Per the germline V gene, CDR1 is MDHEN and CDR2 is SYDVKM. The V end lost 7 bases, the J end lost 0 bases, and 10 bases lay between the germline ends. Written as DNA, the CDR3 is TGTGCCAGCATAGCGGAGAACTCCTACGAGCAGTACTTC. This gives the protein CASIAENSYEQYF.